The 29 T cell receptor beta chains listed next were all sequenced from one sample in a study of blood T cell repertoires in COVID-19. This table comes from immunoSEQ multiplex PCR, and its TCRdb copy is limited to in-frame clones, with some not included. In the table there are around 140,000 clones, approximately 80% of which are singletons. Sequencing input: PBMCs or T cells enriched from blood (not recorded which). These receptors all come from a man aged 50 or older in a cohort exposed to, infected with or recovered from COVID-19 (not recorded which).

The V and J genes are TRBV25-1 and TRBJ1-5, with D perhaps matching TRBD1 (5 bases). The CDR3 runs to 15 residues. The V and J ends lost 3 bases and 0 bases respectively, with 9 bases between them. Per the germline V gene, CDR1 is MGHDK and CDR2 is SYGVNS. The CDR3 coding sequence is TGTGCCAGCAGTGAGGGGCCAACTAGCAATCAGCCCCAGCATTTT. Its translation is CASSEGPTSNQPQHF.

This clone has just a few counts. This sequence joins TRBV2 and TRBJ1-5, with 7 bases fitting TRBD1. Germline V gene lookup returns CDR1 SNHLY and CDR2 FYNNEI. Losses at the gene ends were 5 bases for V and 2 bases for J; bases not matched to a gene: 6. CDR3 length equals 15 residues. Here the CDR3 reads CASSRQGTGNQPQHF. The CDR3 nucleotides read TGTGCCAGCAGTAGACAGGGTACAGGCAATCAGCCCCAGCATTTT.

The chain employs TRBV19 and TRBJ1-1, with 9 positions matching TRBD1. The CDR3 loop spans 13 amino acids. V trimming: 11 bases; J trimming: 2 bases; junction bases outside the gene matches: 6. Germline values: CDR1 LNHDA, CDR2 SQIVND (reference sequence). This CDR3 is CAVKDRGNTEAFF. The CDR3 DNA sequence: TGTGCCGTAAAGGACAGGGGAAACACTGAAGCTTTCTTT.

The chain combines TRBV7-2 with TRBJ2-1, with D unresolved. Per the germline V gene, CDR1 is SGHTA and CDR2 is FQGNSA. This CDR3 is built from 14 residues. V was cut by 2 bases and J by 5 bases, with 10 bases left in between. DNA for the CDR3: TGTGCCAGCAGCTTATCACAGATCCACAATGAGCAGTTCTTC. It yields the protein CASSLSQIHNEQFF. Together with reference TRBV7-2 and TRBJ2-1, the CDR3 gives the full variable domain: GAGVSQSPSNKVTEKGKDVELRCDPISGHTALYWYRQSLGQGLEFLIYFQGNSAPDKSGLPSDRFSAERTGGSVSTLTIQRTQQEDSAVYLCASSLSQIHNEQFFGPGTRLTVL.

The chain links TRBV27 to TRBJ1-6, with D uncertain. Deletions cut 3 bases from V and 6 bases from J, with 6 bases between. CDR1 is MNHEY, CDR2 SMNVEV, per germline (reference sequence). CDR3 length: 13 amino acids. The CDR3 reads CASSFGVNSPLHF. The CDR3 bases are TGTGCCAGCAGTTTCGGGGTTAATTCACCCCTCCACTTT.

The J gene is TRBJ1-3, the V gene TRBV12-5, with TRBD1 matching 8 bases. Germline CDR1 is LGHNT and CDR2 is FRNRAP. The CDR3 is made up of 16 amino acids. Trimming took 3 bases from V and 2 from J; bases not matched to a gene: 6. The CDR3 bases are TGTGCTAGTGGTTTCCGGACAGGGAGGGCTGGAAACACCATATATTTT. This sequence encodes CASGFRTGRAGNTIYF.

This clone has just one count. The chain links TRBV27 to TRBJ1-1, with D maybe TRBD1 (6 bases). Germline values: CDR1 MNHEY, CDR2 SMNVEV (reference sequence). CDR3 length equals 14 residues. The germline V and J ends were trimmed by 7 bases and 3 bases, with 15 bases remaining between them. CDR3 DNA sequence: TGTGCCAGCATCAGAAGGGAGGGGGACACTGAAGCTTTCTTT. Translation gives CASIRREGDTEAFF.

The chain has TRBV28 and TRBJ2-7; 8 nucleotides match TRBD2. Germline V lookup: CDR1 MDHEN, CDR2 SYDVKM. Trimming cost V 5 bases and J 0 bases; bases outside gene matches: 9. The CDR3 has 16 amino acids. CDR3: CASSSPQRESSYEQYF. DNA of the CDR3: TGTGCCAGCAGTAGCCCCCAGCGGGAGAGCTCCTACGAGCAGTACTTC.

This clone has more than one count but fewer than ten. The chain links TRBV18 to TRBJ1-6; perhaps TRBD1 as D (5 bases). Germline V lookup: CDR1 KGHSH, CDR2 LQKENI. V was shortened by 5 bases and J by 8 bases, with 22 bases between the two germline ends. The CDR3 runs 17 residues. CDR3 in amino acids: CASSANFRVFGDSPLHF. The CDR3 nucleotides read TGTGCCAGCTCAGCTAATTTCAGGGTTTTCGGTGATTCACCCCTCCACTTT.

This clone was recorded only once. This specimen includes other DNA sequences encoding the same CDR3. This chain links TRBV18 with TRBJ1-1; 8 nucleotides match TRBD1. CDR1 and CDR2 from the germline V gene are KGHSH and LQKENI. Trimming at V came to 3 bases and at J to 3 bases, leaving 0 bases not matched to a gene. The CDR3 consists of 13 residues. The CDR3 nucleotides read TGTGCCAGCTCACCGGGACAGGACACTGAAGCTTTCTTT. Its protein product is CASSPGQDTEAFF.

V usage is TRBV5-5 and J usage is TRBJ2-5; TRBD2 matches at 7 bases. V trimming: 1 base; J trimming: 0 bases; junction bases outside the gene matches: 6. The CDR3 has 16 amino acids. Germline V lookup: CDR1 SGHKS, CDR2 YYEKEE (reference sequence). CDR3 sequence reads: CASSLRSGAYQETQYF. The CDR3, as DNA: TGTGCCAGCAGCTTGAGGAGCGGGGCGTACCAAGAGACCCAGTACTTC. Filled out from reference TRBV5-5 and TRBJ2-5, the complete variable domain reads DAGVTQSPTHLIKTRGQQVTLRCSPISGHKSVSWYQQVLGQGPQFIFQYYEKEERGRGNFPDRFSARQFPNYSSELNVNALLLGDSALYLCASSLRSGAYQETQYFGPGTRLLVL.

The chain has TRBV29-1 and TRBJ1-1; D is ambiguous. V gave up 2 bases and J gave up 0 bases, with 10 bases separating them. This CDR3 region has 14 residues. Germline CDR1 reads SQVTM; CDR2 reads ANQGSEA. The CDR3 region is CSVELGGVNTEAFF. CDR3 nucleotides: TGCAGCGTTGAACTGGGCGGGGTGAACACTGAAGCTTTCTTT.

The rearrangement links TRBV28 to TRBJ1-2; TRBD1 is a possible D gene (5 bases). The CDR3 has 13 residues. The V gene's germline CDR1 is MDHEN and CDR2 SYDVKM. V was cut by 3 bases and J by 2 bases, with 7 bases left in between. CDR3 residues: CASSFGGNYGYTF. CDR3 coding DNA: TGTGCCAGCAGTTTCGGGGGGAACTATGGCTACACCTTC.

V is TRBV3-1 (or the pseudogene TRBV3-2) and J is TRBJ2-7, with 10 bases lining up with TRBD1. The V and J ends lost 4 bases and 7 bases, in that order; junction bases with no gene match: 7. The germline gives CDR1 LGHDT, CDR2 YNNKEL (reference sequence). The CDR3 is made up of 14 amino acids. The DNA for the CDR3 is TGTGCCAGCAGCCGGACAGGGGGGTTACGAGAGCAGTACTTC. As protein: CASSRTGGLREQYF.

The chain recombines TRBV6-2 or TRBV6-3 with TRBJ2-2, with 9 bases lining up with TRBD1. Trimming took 2 bases from V and 5 from J; bases not matched to a gene: 12. Germline assignment: CDR1 MNHEY and CDR2 SVGEGT. There are 18 residues in the CDR3. For the CDR3, the DNA is TGTGCCAGCAGTTACCCCCCGCGGACAGGGGCTAGTACCGGGGAGCTGTTTTTT. Protein: CASSYPPRTGASTGELFF.

The chain employs TRBV4-3 and TRBJ1-2; 12 bases agree with TRBD1. The CDR3 covers 15 residues. The germline gives CDR1 LGHNA, CDR2 YSLEER. V lost 4 bases, J lost 8 bases, and 8 bases stayed unmatched. In nucleotides, the CDR3 is TGCGCCAGCAGCCCCGGGGACAGGGGGCTCGGCGGCTACACCTTC. Translated: CASSPGDRGLGGYTF.

This chain connects TRBV5-5 to TRBJ2-7; TRBD2 is a possible D gene (6 bases). The V end lost 6 bases, the J end lost 3 bases, and 19 bases lay between the germline ends. CDR3 length: 15 residues. Germline assignment: CDR1 SGHKS and CDR2 YYEKEE (reference sequence). The CDR3 DNA reads TGTGCCAGCACTCTGGGGGGTGACTTGAACTACGAGCAGTACTTC. It translates to CASTLGGDLNYEQYF.

This rearrangement joins TRBV28 to TRBJ2-1; a weak D match, TRBD1 (5 bases). CDR3 size: 12 residues. Trimming left V 8 bases short and J 12 bases short, with 17 bases between. Germline loops: CDR1 MDHEN, CDR2 SYDVKM. In DNA, the CDR3 is TGTGCCAGCTTAAGCAGGGCCCAACTGCAGTTCTTC. It encodes CASLSRAQLQFF.

V usage is TRBV5-6 and J usage is TRBJ2-5; 7 positions match TRBD1. CDR3 length: 16 residues. Trimming at V came to 1 base and at J to 4 bases, leaving 10 bases not matched to a gene. Germline V lookup: CDR1 SGHDT, CDR2 YYEEEE. As DNA, the CDR3 is TGTGCCAGCAGCTTGCCTGCGACAGGGCTAGGAGAGACCCAGTACTTC. Its protein product is CASSLPATGLGETQYF. Based on the CDR3 plus reference TRBV5-6 and TRBJ2-5, the full variable domain is DAGVTQSPTHLIKTRGQQVTLRCSPKSGHDTVSWYQQALGQGPQFIFQYYEEEERQRGNFPDRFSGHQFPNYSSELNVNALLLGDSALYLCASSLPATGLGETQYFGPGTRLLVL.

The gene calls are TRBV5-1 and TRBJ1-1; no reliable D call. This CDR3 region has 13 residues. Germline V lookup: CDR1 SGHRS, CDR2 YFSETQ. Trimming removed 3 bases at V and 1 base at J, with 7 bases between. The chain's CDR3 is CASSYISNTEAFF. The CDR3 region has the DNA TGCGCCAGCAGCTACATTTCGAACACTGAAGCTTTCTTT.

The chain uses TRBV28 and TRBJ2-1, with D hard to call. This CDR3 has 15 residues. V was shortened by 2 bases and J by 0 bases, with 8 bases between the two germline ends. Germline V gene sequence: CDR1 MDHEN, CDR2 SYDVKM. For the CDR3, the DNA is TGTGCCAGCAGTTTAAGGCCTAGCTCCTACAATGAGCAGTTCTTC. This translates into CASSLRPSSYNEQFF.

DNA for the CDR3: TGTGCCAGCAGCCAAGTGCTAGCCGAAGCGAACACCGGGGAGCTGTTTTTT. As protein: CASSQVLAEANTGELFF. This sequence joins TRBV3-1 (or the pseudogene TRBV3-2) and TRBJ2-2; perhaps TRBD2 as D (5 bases). Trimming removed 1 base at V and 0 bases at J, with 12 bases between. CDR3 length: 17 amino acids. The germline gives CDR1 LGHDT, CDR2 YNNKEL (reference sequence).

This clone was detected once. The CDR3 spells CASSWEGYSYNEQFF. The CDR3 DNA reads TGCGCCAGCAGCTGGGAGGGGTACTCCTACAATGAGCAGTTCTTC. This rearrangement joins TRBV5-1 to TRBJ2-1; 7 bases agree with TRBD2. The V gene's germline CDR1 is SGHRS and CDR2 YFSETQ. This CDR3 is built from 15 residues. V was clipped by 3 bases and J by 0 bases; unmatched bases: 3.

V gene TRBV2 combines with J gene TRBJ2-5, with D perhaps TRBD2 (6 bases). Trimming removed 6 bases at V and 5 bases at J, with 16 bases between. CDR3 length equals 14 residues. Germline values: CDR1 SNHLY, CDR2 FYNNEI. The CDR3 nucleotides read TGTGCCAGCAGCCAATTGACTAGAGGGGAGACCCAGTACTTC. Its translation is CASSQLTRGETQYF.

This clone has ten or more counts. This rearrangement joins TRBV6-4 to TRBJ2-3, with 7 bases aligning to TRBD2. CDR3 size: 14 residues. V was pared by 0 bases and J by 4 bases, with 1 base of the junction left unmatched. Germline assignment: CDR1 MRHNA and CDR2 SNTAGT. This CDR3 reads CASSDSGGPDTQYF. The CDR3 nucleotides read TGTGCCAGCAGTGACTCGGGAGGGCCAGATACGCAGTATTTT.

V is TRBV5-1 and J is TRBJ1-6; D is possibly TRBD1 (5 bases). Trimming removed 0 bases from V and 7 bases from J, with 11 bases in between. The germline CDR1 and CDR2 sequences are SGHRS and YFSETQ. The CDR3 loop spans 15 amino acids. CDR3 region: CASSLDGGGNSPLHF. In DNA form, the CDR3 reads TGCGCCAGCAGCTTGGATGGTGGGGGGAATTCACCCCTCCACTTT.

On this clone itself: The DNA is left out, because the CDR3 cannot be placed on it with certainty; the CDR3 is given as TCRdb lists it. The rearrangement joins TRBV6-5 to TRBJ2-7; TRBD1 reflects the table's D call only, with no check against the DNA. Germline-derived CDR1 and CDR2 are MNHEY and SVGAGI. The CDR3 sequence runs 14 residues, both termini included. The CDR3 protein is CASSTSGQLYEQYF.

The rearrangement uses TRBV5-1 and TRBJ2-1; TRBD2 is a possible D gene (6 bases). Germline V gives CDR1 SGHRS, CDR2 YFSETQ. Trimming pared 0 bases from V and 0 bases from J, leaving 10 bases between. The length of the CDR3 is 16 residues. This chain's CDR3 is CASSLGGTDSYNEQFF. CDR3 coding DNA: TGCGCCAGCAGCTTGGGTGGGACTGACTCCTACAATGAGCAGTTCTTC.

The genes are TRBV5-1 and TRBJ1-1; 7 bases are shared with TRBD1. Per germline, CDR1 SGHRS and CDR2 YFSETQ. The CDR3 loop spans 16 amino acids. J lost 0 bases, V lost 7 bases, and 12 bases had no gene match. The CDR3 spells CASQGGPGGLNTEAFF. The CDR3 DNA reads as TGCGCCAGCCAGGGGGGACCCGGAGGGCTGAACACTGAAGCTTTCTTT.